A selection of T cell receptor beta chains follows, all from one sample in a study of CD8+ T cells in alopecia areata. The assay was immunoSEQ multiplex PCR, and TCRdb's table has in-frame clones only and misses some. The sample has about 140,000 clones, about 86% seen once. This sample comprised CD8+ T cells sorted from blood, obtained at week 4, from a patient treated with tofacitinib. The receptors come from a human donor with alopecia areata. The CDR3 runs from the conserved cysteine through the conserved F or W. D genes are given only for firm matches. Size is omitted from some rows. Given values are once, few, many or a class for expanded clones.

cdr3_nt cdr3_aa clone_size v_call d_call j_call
TGTGCCAGCAGCGCAATATCAGGAACTAATGAAAAACTGTTTTTT CASSAISGTNEKLFF - TRBV2 - TRBJ1-4
TGTGCTAGTGGTCAGACTAGCGTCGAGCAGTACTTC CASGQTSVEQYF - TRBV12-5 TRBD2 TRBJ2-7
TGCAGCGTTGAAGGGGGGGACAGGGCTGAAGCTTTCTTT CSVEGGDRAEAFF - TRBV29-1 TRBD1 TRBJ1-1
TGTGCCTGGAGTGAGTTCGGGACTAGCGGGAGCAATGAGCAGTTCTTC CAWSEFGTSGSNEQFF - TRBV30 TRBD2 TRBJ2-1
TGTGCCAGCAGCTCCAGGGGGAATGAGCAGTTCTTC CASSSRGNEQFF once TRBV7-6 TRBD1 TRBJ2-1
TGCAGCGTGGAGAAACAGGGAGGCTACGAGCAGTACTTC CSVEKQGGYEQYF - TRBV29-1 - TRBJ2-7
TGTGCCAGCAGTGCCTGGGCATCCCCCTACGAGCAGTACTTC CASSAWASPYEQYF once TRBV2 - TRBJ2-7
TGTGCCAGTACAGCTGGGGCCCAAGGAGTTTACGAGCAGTACTTC CASTAGAQGVYEQYF - TRBV19 - TRBJ2-7
TGTGCCAGCAGCTTAGGTCCCTTGGAGAACACTGAAGCTTTCTTT CASSLGPLENTEAFF - TRBV11-2 - TRBJ1-1
TGCGCCAGCAGCCAAGAGTGGGGGGACTACGAGCAGTACTTC CASSQEWGDYEQYF - TRBV4-1 - TRBJ2-7
TGCAGCGTTGAAGAGGGAGCGGGAGGGCCTCCCTACGAGCAGTACTTC CSVEEGAGGPPYEQYF - TRBV29-1 TRBD2 TRBJ2-7
TGTGCCAGCAGTGCCGACAGCCTCTCCTACGAGCAGTACTTC CASSADSLSYEQYF - TRBV6-6 - TRBJ2-7
TGTGCCAGCAGTTTATGGGCCGGAGGCAATCAGCCCCAGCATTTT CASSLWAGGNQPQHF - TRBV27 - TRBJ1-5
TGTGCCAGCAGTTTAGTGGAACTAAATTCACCCCTCCACTTT CASSLVELNSPLHF once TRBV27 - TRBJ1-6